This T cell receptor (beta chain) comes out of a study of blood T cells in healthy people across ages. Per the germline V gene, CDR1 is MDHEN and CDR2 is SYDVKM. The CDR3 extends over 16 amino acids. Between the trimmed V and J ends, which lost 3 bases and 0 bases, there was a span of 11 bases. General study results and limits: Bulk PBMC profiling left naive and antigen-experienced comparisons inconclusive.

Alongside a J-beta primer mix, a sample-barcoded 5' primer served in a second PCR lasting about 7 to 11 cycles. Each CDR3 protein is one row after TCRdb ran MiXCR on the 5' RACE reads. The data show some 1.5 million distinct CDR3 sequences, roughly 27% seen once. This clonotype came up a few times. Its target is not known. Peripheral blood, approximately 10 milliliters per donor, was collected. The sequencing sample was made of blood. The TCR sequence derives from a woman in her 30s in good health. V is TRBV28 and J is TRBJ1-4; perhaps TRBD1 as D (5 bases). CDR3 amino acids: CASSLRGAATNEKLFF. CDR3 bases: TGTGCCAGCAGTTTGAGGGGAGCTGCAACTAATGAAAAACTGTTTTTT.